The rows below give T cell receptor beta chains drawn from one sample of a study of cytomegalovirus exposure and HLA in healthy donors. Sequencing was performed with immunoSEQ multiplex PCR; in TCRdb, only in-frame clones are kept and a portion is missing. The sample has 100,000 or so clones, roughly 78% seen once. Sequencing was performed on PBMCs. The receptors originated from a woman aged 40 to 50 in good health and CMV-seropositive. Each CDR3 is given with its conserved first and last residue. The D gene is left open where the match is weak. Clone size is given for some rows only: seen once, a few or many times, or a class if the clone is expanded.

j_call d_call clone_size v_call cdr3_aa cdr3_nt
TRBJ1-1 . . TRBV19 CASSAVQNTEAFF TGTGCCAGTAGTGCGGTACAGAACACTGAAGCTTTCTTT
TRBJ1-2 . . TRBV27 CASSLTWGGTTRGYTF TGTGCCAGCAGTTTAACCTGGGGAGGGACTACGCGCGGCTACACCTTC
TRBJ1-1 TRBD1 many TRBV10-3 CASRGQRTEAFF TGTGCCAGCCGGGGACAGAGGACTGAAGCTTTCTTT
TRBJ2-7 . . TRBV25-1 CASSKQGTYEQYF TGTGCCAGCAGTAAACAGGGTACCTACGAGCAGTACTTC
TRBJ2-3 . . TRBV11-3 CASTSSTGGGLDTQYF TGTGCCAGCACCTCAAGCACCGGAGGGGGCTTGGATACGCAGTATTTT
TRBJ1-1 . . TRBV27 CASSLGRRYTEAFF TGTGCCAGCAGTTTAGGCAGGCGATACACTGAAGCTTTCTTT
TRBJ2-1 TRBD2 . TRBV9 CASSVEADTSGIYNEQFF TGTGCCAGCAGCGTAGAGGCCGATACTAGCGGGATTTACAATGAGCAGTTCTTC
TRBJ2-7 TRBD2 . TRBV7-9 CASSLGAGGLYEQYF TGTGCCAGCAGCTTAGGAGCGGGAGGGCTCTACGAGCAGTACTTC
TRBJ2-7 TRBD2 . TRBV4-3 CASSRGTSGGTYEQYF TGCGCCAGCAGCCGCGGGACTAGCGGGGGAACCTACGAGCAGTACTTC
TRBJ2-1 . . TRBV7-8 CASSLTSSGHAGQFF TGTGCCAGCAGCTTAACCTCAAGCGGGCATGCGGGGCAGTTCTTC
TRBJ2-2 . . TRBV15 CATSRDREAGELFF TGTGCCACCAGCAGAGACAGGGAGGCCGGGGAGCTGTTTTTT
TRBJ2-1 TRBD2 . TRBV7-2 CASSLVAGGNNEQFF TGTGCCAGCAGCTTAGTGGCGGGAGGAAACAATGAGCAGTTCTTC
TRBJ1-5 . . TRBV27 CASSGLRGPDQPQHF TGTGCCAGCAGTGGCTTGCGGGGGCCGGATCAGCCCCAGCATTTT